Presented here are 11 T cell receptor beta chains from one specimen sequenced in a study of blood T cell repertoires in COVID-19. Data came from immunoSEQ multiplex PCR; TCRdb stores just in-frame clones and leaves some out. The sample includes around 620,000 clones, approximately 90% of them seen just once. The source material was peripheral blood. Receptor source: a woman between 18 and 29 years old with acute or convalescent COVID-19.

This clone was detected only a few times. The chain has TRBV4-2 and TRBJ2-7; 8 bases fit TRBD1. CDR1 is LGHNA and CDR2 is YNFKEQ in the germline V gene. The CDR3 loop spans 15 amino acids. Losses at the gene ends were 0 bases for V and 1 base for J; bases not matched to a gene: 2. As DNA, the CDR3 is TGTGCCAGCAGCCAAGAAGACAGGGGTTCCTACGAGCAGTACTTC. It is translated as CASSQEDRGSYEQYF.

The rearrangement uses TRBV19 and TRBJ2-3, with D perhaps TRBD2 (5 bases). The germline V and J ends were trimmed by 0 bases and 2 bases, with 18 bases remaining between them. Germline CDR1 reads LNHDA; CDR2 reads SQIVND (reference sequence). There are 18 residues in the CDR3. The DNA for the CDR3 is TGTGCCAGTAGTATAGATGGAGGAGACACGGCCTTCACAGATACGCAGTATTTT. It yields the protein CASSIDGGDTAFTDTQYF.

The rearrangement links TRBV27 to TRBJ2-3, with TRBD1 matching 8 bases. V gave up 5 bases and J gave up 7 bases; unmatched junction bases: 8. Germline V CDR1 and CDR2: MNHEY, SMNVEV (reference sequence). This CDR3 contains 14 residues. The CDR3 loop is CASSGGTGFHTQYF. CDR3 DNA: TGTGCCAGCAGTGGAGGGACAGGATTCCATACGCAGTATTTT.

J is TRBJ1-1 and V is TRBV5-1; D is unresolved. Per germline, CDR1 SGHRS and CDR2 YFSETQ. This CDR3 is built from 14 residues. V lost 2 bases and J 2 bases, leaving 10 bases between the germline ends. CDR3 sequence reads: CASSFPSTNTEAFF. The CDR3, as DNA: TGCGCCAGCAGCTTCCCCTCGACAAACACTGAAGCTTTCTTT.

This rearrangement joins TRBV6-5 to TRBJ1-2; D is unclear. Germline assignment: CDR1 MNHEY and CDR2 SVGAGI. V lost 2 bases, J lost 7 bases, and 11 bases lay in between. This CDR3 is 13 amino acids long. The CDR3 protein is CASSYRRSGGYTF. CDR3 nucleotide sequence: TGTGCCAGCAGTTACCGACGGAGCGGTGGCTACACCTTC.

The chain employs TRBV25-1 and TRBJ2-3; D not certain. In germline, CDR1 is MGHDK, CDR2 SYGVNS. The CDR3 covers 13 residues. Trimming removed 5 bases from V and 5 bases from J, with 11 bases in between. The CDR3 protein is CASSTNPVDTQYF. The CDR3 nucleotides are TGTGCCAGCAGTACAAACCCAGTAGATACGCAGTATTTT.

This clone was observed once. The chain joins TRBV5-1 to TRBJ1-2, with TRBD1 identical over 9 bases. With V trimmed by 0 bases and J by 11 bases, 5 bases remained unmatched. Germline CDR1 and CDR2: SGHRS and YFSETQ. This CDR3 is 13 amino acids long. The CDR3 loop is CASSLGDRVWYTF. The CDR3 region has the DNA TGCGCCAGCAGCTTGGGGGACAGGGTATGGTACACCTTC.

The rearrangement joins TRBV18 to TRBJ1-4; D is uncertain. Germline V gene lookup returns CDR1 KGHSH and CDR2 LQKENI. This CDR3 contains 15 residues. Trimming took 2 bases from V and 4 from J, leaving 11 bases between them. CDR3 nucleotides: TGTGCCAGCTCACCAGTCTGGGCTAATAATGAAAAACTGTTTTTT. Its protein is CASSPVWANNEKLFF.

The chain uses TRBV7-6 and TRBJ2-3; 10 bases align to TRBD2. This CDR3 comprises 18 residues. With 1 base clipped from V and 0 bases from J, the junction kept 7 bases outside the gene matches. The V gene's germline CDR1 is SGHVS and CDR2 FNYEAQ. The CDR3 protein is CASSLGGERGGSTDTQYF. In DNA, the CDR3 is TGTGCCAGCAGCTTAGGCGGGGAGCGGGGGGGTAGCACAGATACGCAGTATTTT.

This clone has more than one count but fewer than ten. The chain joins TRBV6-5 to TRBJ1-2, with D unresolved. The CDR3 is 15 residues long. V was shortened by 0 bases and J by 2 bases, with 10 bases between the two germline ends. Germline V gives CDR1 MNHEY, CDR2 SVGAGI. The DNA of the CDR3 is TGTGCCAGCAGTTACTCAGAGCTCTACAACTATGGCTACACCTTC. Its translation is CASSYSELYNYGYTF.

The gene calls are TRBV28 and TRBJ1-5; 9 nucleotides agree with TRBD1. CDR1 and CDR2 (germline): MDHEN, SYDVKM. CDR3 size: 14 residues. Germline trimming cut 3 bases from V and 5 bases from J; bases unmatched to any gene: 2. CDR3 coding DNA: TGTGCCAGCAGTTTTGGGACAGGGTATCAGCCCCAGCATTTT. It specifies CASSFGTGYQPQHF.